The 12 T cell receptor beta chains listed next were all sequenced from one sample in a study of T cells in Graves' hyperthyroidism and ophthalmopathy. There were TCR beta CDR3 regions amplified from RNA transcripts. HTBI primers were the set used in a first-round RT-PCR of the TCR CDR3. TCRdb passed the multiplex PCR reads through MiXCR, listing each CDR3 protein once. The table records about 360,000 distinct CDR3 sequences, 13% of them present only once. The sample taken for sequencing was blood. These receptor sequences come from a woman under 30 with Graves' hyperthyroidism.

V and J are TRBV4-1 and TRBJ1-4; TRBD1 might be the D (6 bases). Trimming took 4 bases from V and 5 from J, leaving 14 bases between them. CDR3 size: 15 residues. The V gene's germline CDR1 is MGHRA and CDR2 YSYEKL. The CDR3 here is CASSRGLTGNEKLFF. The CDR3 nucleotides read TGCGCCAGCAGCCGGGGTCTAACAGGGAATGAAAAACTGTTTTTT.

This clonotype was counted ten times or more. J is TRBJ2-3 and V is TRBV7-9; D remains ambiguous. Germline values: CDR1 SEHNR, CDR2 FQNEAQ (reference sequence). Trimming took 2 bases from V and 6 from J, leaving 9 bases between them. The CDR3 has 13 residues. In DNA, the CDR3 is TGTGCCAGCAGCTTATTGGAAGCCGATACGCAGTATTTT. Translation: CASSLLEADTQYF.

This clonotype came up many times. The chain uses TRBV20-1 and TRBJ2-7; TRBD2 matches 14 bases. Unmatched junction bases numbered 3, after V lost 2 bases and J lost 3 bases. Germline CDR1 reads DFQATT; CDR2 reads SNEGSKA (reference sequence). This CDR3 contains 15 residues. CDR3 DNA: TGCAGTGCTAGATCAGGGACTAGCGGGAGCTACGAGCAGTACTTC. Encoded protein: CSARSGTSGSYEQYF.

The chain is built from TRBV6-1 and TRBJ2-7; perhaps TRBD1 as D (6 bases). The germline V gene encodes CDR1 MNHNS and CDR2 SASEGT. The CDR3 is 12 amino acids. V was clipped by 6 bases and J by 5 bases, with 11 bases between them. CDR3 sequence: CASSGQYHEQYF. DNA of the CDR3: TGTGCCAGCAGCGGACAGTACCACGAGCAGTACTTC.

This clonotype occurred many times. The V gene is TRBV2, the J gene TRBJ2-1; D remains ambiguous. The CDR3 extends over 11 amino acids. Germline CDR1 is SNHLY and CDR2 is FYNNEI. V lost 5 bases and J 5 bases, leaving 4 bases between the germline ends. CDR3 sequence reads: CASSSNNEQFF. As DNA, the CDR3 is TGTGCCAGCAGTTCCAACAATGAGCAGTTCTTC. The full variable domain, its missing parts supplied by reference TRBV2 and TRBJ2-1, is EPEVTQTPSHQVTQMGQEVILRCVPISNHLYFYWYRQILGQKVEFLVSFYNNEISEKSEIFDDQFSVERPDGSNFTLKIRSTKLEDSAMYFCASSSNNEQFFGPGTRLTVL.

This clonotype was recorded many times. The chain links TRBV28 to TRBJ1-2, with D hard to call. The germline V and J ends were trimmed by 5 bases and 3 bases, with 13 bases remaining between them. Germline loops: CDR1 MDHEN, CDR2 SYDVKM. There are 14 residues in the CDR3. The CDR3 DNA reads TGTGCCAGCAGTCTAACTCAAGTTTACTATGGCTACACCTTC. Protein product: CASSLTQVYYGYTF.

The gene calls are TRBV3-1 and TRBJ2-7; possibly TRBD2 for D (7 bases). Looked up from germline, CDR1 is LGHDT and CDR2 is YNNKEL (reference sequence). The V end lost 9 bases, the J end lost 3 bases, and 18 bases lay between the germline ends. The CDR3 loop spans 14 amino acids. The CDR3 DNA follows: TGTGCCAGTAACTCCCGCGGGGGCGGCTACGAGCAGTACTTC. Its translation: CASNSRGGGYEQYF.

The chain couples TRBV3-1 to TRBJ2-1; no clear D gene. Germline assignment: CDR1 LGHDT and CDR2 YNNKEL (reference sequence). V gave up 4 bases and J gave up 8 bases, with 9 bases separating them. CDR3 length equals 12 residues. The CDR3 loop reads CASSRIGHEQFF. The DNA of the CDR3 is TGTGCCAGCAGCCGCATTGGCCATGAGCAGTTCTTC.

Ten or more counts support this clonotype. In nucleotides, the CDR3 is TGCAGTGCTCAATGGGGGGAAATCCACGAGCAGTACTTC. It specifies CSAQWGEIHEQYF. The chain carries TRBV20-1 and TRBJ2-7, with D tentatively TRBD2 (6 bases). Per germline, CDR1 DFQATT and CDR2 SNEGSKA (reference sequence). There are 13 residues in the CDR3. Deletions cut 5 bases from V and 5 bases from J, with 16 bases between.

There are a few counts of this clonotype. V gene TRBV29-1 combines with J gene TRBJ2-3; 7 bases are shared with TRBD1. V trimming: 2 bases; J trimming: 6 bases; junction bases outside the gene matches: 11. Germline V gene lookup returns CDR1 SQVTM and CDR2 ANQGSEA. The length of the CDR3 is 15 residues. The CDR3 sequence is CSVELGTDSLDTQYF. The CDR3 DNA sequence: TGCAGCGTTGAATTGGGGACAGATTCGCTGGATACGCAGTATTTT.

A few counts support this clonotype. For the CDR3, the DNA is TGTGCCAGCAGCTTAGAGCGGGTAGGGCAGCCCCAGCATTTT. The encoded protein is CASSLERVGQPQHF. This rearrangement joins TRBV7-2 to TRBJ1-5; no definite D call. The V end lost 1 base, the J end lost 7 bases, and 11 bases lay between the germline ends. The CDR3 runs 14 residues. Germline V gives CDR1 SGHTA, CDR2 FQGNSA.

This clonotype was counted at least ten times. The J gene is TRBJ1-5, the V gene TRBV20-1; perhaps TRBD1 as D (5 bases). Germline-derived CDR1 and CDR2 are DFQATT and SNEGSKA (reference sequence). V shed 0 bases and J shed 5 bases, with 5 bases lying between them. The CDR3 loop spans 12 amino acids. DNA for the CDR3: TGCAGTGCTAGAGACAGGGATCAGCCCCAGCATTTT. Amino acids: CSARDRDQPQHF.